A single sample is the source of the 16 T cell receptor beta chains below, sequenced in a study of CD8 T cells in ankylosing spondylitis. In TCRdb, the 5' RACE reads were re-called with MiXCR into one record per CDR3 protein. The sample has roughly 240,000 distinct CDR3 sequences; 8.2% are singletons. Sequencing input: blood, either unsorted or a sorted T cell fraction (not recorded which). The receptors were gathered from a female donor with ankylosing spondylitis or in good health (not recorded which).

At least ten counts were recorded for this clonotype. V usage is TRBV6-5 and J usage is TRBJ2-7, with D tentatively TRBD2 (6 bases). CDR1 is MNHEY, CDR2 SVGAGI, per germline. This CDR3 comprises 14 residues. V was pared by 0 bases and J by 2 bases, with 8 bases between. In DNA form, the CDR3 reads TGTGCCAGCAGTTACTCGGGGGGTACCTACGAGCAGTACTTC. Translation: CASSYSGGTYEQYF.

At least ten counts were recorded for this clonotype. The chain uses TRBV15 and TRBJ2-1; TRBD2 agrees at 13 bases. The CDR3 length is 17 residues. Germline loops: CDR1 LNHNV, CDR2 YYDKDF (reference sequence). The V segment lost 3 bases and the J segment 11 bases; nucleotides outside the gene matches: 13. Here the CDR3 DNA reads TGTGCCACCAGCAGCCACGGGACTAGCGGGACCATTAGGAAGCAGTTCTTC. Its protein product is CATSSHGTSGTIRKQFF.

This chain links TRBV5-6 with TRBJ2-2; D uncertain. Germline values: CDR1 SGHDT, CDR2 YYEEEE. The CDR3 extends over 13 amino acids. V lost 4 bases and J 4 bases, leaving 8 bases between the germline ends. The CDR3 DNA reads TGTGCCAGCAGCCCTGGGTCCACCGGGGAGCTGTTTTTT. As protein: CASSPGSTGELFF.

There are a few counts of this clonotype. This chain links TRBV14 with TRBJ2-5; D unclear. Per germline, CDR1 SGHDN and CDR2 FVKESK. This CDR3 spans 14 amino acids. Trimming took off 4 bases at V and 7 bases at J, with 16 bases between the two ends. The CDR3 coding sequence is TGTGCCAGCAGCCCACTCGTAAGATGGGGGACCCAGTACTTC. Translating gives CASSPLVRWGTQYF. Supplemented by reference TRBV14 and TRBJ2-5, the full variable domain reads EAGVTQFPSHSVIEKGQTVTLRCDPISGHDNLYWYRRVMGKEIKFLLHFVKESKQDESGMPNNRFLAERTGGTYSTLKVQPAELEDSGVYFCASSPLVRWGTQYFGPGTRLLVL.

This clonotype was observed a handful of times. The chain has TRBV7-9 and TRBJ1-6; D unresolved. The length of the CDR3 is 12 residues. V lost 1 base to trimming and J lost 14 bases, with 9 bases between them. Germline V gives CDR1 SEHNR, CDR2 FQNEAQ (reference sequence). The CDR3 nucleotides are TGTGCCAGCAGCTTAGACACCCTTACCCTCCACTTT. Amino acid sequence: CASSLDTLTLHF.

This clonotype was picked up many times. The genes are TRBV20-1 and TRBJ2-1; TRBD2 aligns across 7 bases. The CDR3 is 14 residues long. Germline V gene sequence: CDR1 DFQATT, CDR2 SNEGSKA (reference sequence). V lost 3 bases and J lost 4; bases outside the gene matches: 6. The CDR3 loop is CSARGGARYNEQFF. DNA for the CDR3: TGCAGTGCTAGGGGAGGGGCCAGATACAATGAGCAGTTCTTC.

This clonotype was detected many times. J is TRBJ2-3 and V is TRBV6-2 or TRBV6-3, with D unresolved. The ends were cut back, 2 bases at V and 5 bases at J, with 2 bases in the middle. Germline V CDR1 and CDR2: MNHEY, SVGEGT. The CDR3 is made up of 11 amino acids. The CDR3 DNA follows: TGTGCCAGCAGTTACGGAGATACGCAGTATTTT. It translates to CASSYGDTQYF.

This clonotype was counted ten times or more. The V gene is TRBV10-3, the J gene TRBJ2-1; 9 positions agree with TRBD1. Germline V CDR1 and CDR2: ENHRY, SYGVKD. V shed 2 bases, J shed 4 bases, and the junction held 3 bases outside the gene matches. This CDR3 contains 15 residues. The CDR3 DNA sequence: TGTGCCATCAGTGAGCGGACAGGGGATTACAATGAGCAGTTCTTC. This sequence encodes CAISERTGDYNEQFF.

This clonotype was detected many times. The chain is built from TRBV6-2 or TRBV6-3 and TRBJ1-2, with D unresolved. Between the trimmed V and J ends, which lost 4 bases and 6 bases, there was a span of 6 bases. The CDR3 totals 11 residues. Germline loops: CDR1 MNHEY, CDR2 SVGEGT. CDR3 amino acids: CASSSRNGYTF. CDR3 DNA sequence: TGTGCCAGCAGTTCCCGTAATGGCTACACCTTC.

There are many counts of this clonotype. The chain couples TRBV5-1 to TRBJ2-7; TRBD2 aligns across 10 bases. This CDR3 has 15 amino acids. V gave up 1 base and J gave up 2 bases; unmatched junction bases: 3. Germline CDR1 is SGHRS and CDR2 is YFSETQ. The CDR3 protein is CASSLSGRVAYEQYF. CDR3 coding DNA: TGCGCCAGCAGCTTGAGCGGGAGGGTTGCCTACGAGCAGTACTTC.

This chain connects TRBV10-3 to TRBJ2-3; 7 nucleotides align to TRBD2. The germline V gene encodes CDR1 ENHRY and CDR2 SYGVKD. This CDR3 contains 13 residues. The junction had 11 bases not matched to a gene; V was cut back by 11 bases and J by 6 bases. The CDR3 DNA sequence: TGTGCCTCCCGTTGGGGGAGGGAGGATACGCAGTATTTT. Amino acids: CASRWGREDTQYF.

This clonotype has a count of ten or more. CDR3 region: CASTSWDGNNEQFF. The CDR3, as DNA: TGCGCCAGCACCTCTTGGGACGGAAACAATGAGCAGTTCTTC. This chain connects TRBV5-1 to TRBJ2-1; perhaps D is TRBD1 or TRBD2 (5 bases each). This CDR3 comprises 14 residues. Deletions cut 6 bases from V and 5 bases from J, with 15 bases between. Germline V gene data show CDR1 as SGHRS and CDR2 as YFSETQ.

The rearrangement links TRBV6-2 or TRBV6-3 to TRBJ2-5, with D maybe TRBD2 (6 bases). Trimming removed 7 bases from V and 4 bases from J, with 16 bases in between. The CDR3 extends over 14 amino acids. Per germline, CDR1 MNHEY and CDR2 SVGEGT. The CDR3 sequence: CASTHGFSGETQYF. CDR3 coding DNA: TGTGCCAGCACCCACGGGTTTAGCGGAGAGACCCAGTACTTC.

At least ten counts were recorded for this clonotype. The V gene is TRBV15, the J gene TRBJ2-7; the match to TRBD2 covers 7 bases. From germline, CDR1 is LNHNV and CDR2 YYDKDF (reference sequence). The CDR3 loop spans 15 amino acids. Losses at the gene ends were 9 bases for V and 4 bases for J; bases not matched to a gene: 15. The DNA of the CDR3 is TGTGCCACTGCCCGTGGGGGGGGAGGTCAGTACGAGCAGTACTTC. It encodes CATARGGGGQYEQYF.

This clonotype was detected ten times or more. The chain recombines TRBV3-1 with TRBJ2-3; D not certain. The CDR3 sequence is 15 residues long. Germline CDR1 LGHDT, CDR2 YNNKEL (reference sequence). Trimming removed 8 bases at V and 0 bases at J, with 15 bases between. The CDR3 is CASGRQTTSTDTQYF. The DNA for the CDR3 is TGTGCCAGCGGCCGGCAGACCACTAGCACAGATACGCAGTATTTT.

This clonotype was seen many times. The gene calls are TRBV6-5 and TRBJ2-1, with 13 nucleotides matching TRBD2. CDR3 length: 18 amino acids. Germline values: CDR1 MNHEY, CDR2 SVGAGI. V shed 2 bases and J 0 bases; nucleotides not matched to a gene: 4. CDR3 in amino acids: CASSYGLAGVNSYNEQFF. CDR3 sequence (DNA): TGTGCCAGCAGTTACGGACTAGCGGGAGTAAACTCCTACAATGAGCAGTTCTTC.